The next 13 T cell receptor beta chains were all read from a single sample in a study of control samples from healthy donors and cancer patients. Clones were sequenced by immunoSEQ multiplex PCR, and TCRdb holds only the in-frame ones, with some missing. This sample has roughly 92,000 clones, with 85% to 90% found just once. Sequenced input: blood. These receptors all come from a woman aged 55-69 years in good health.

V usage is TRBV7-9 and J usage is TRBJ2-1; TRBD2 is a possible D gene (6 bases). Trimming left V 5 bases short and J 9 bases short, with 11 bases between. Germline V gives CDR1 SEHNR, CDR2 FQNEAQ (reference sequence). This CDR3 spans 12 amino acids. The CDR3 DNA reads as TGTGCCAGCAGCAGAGGCGGGACTGAGCAGTTCTTC. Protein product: CASSRGGTEQFF.

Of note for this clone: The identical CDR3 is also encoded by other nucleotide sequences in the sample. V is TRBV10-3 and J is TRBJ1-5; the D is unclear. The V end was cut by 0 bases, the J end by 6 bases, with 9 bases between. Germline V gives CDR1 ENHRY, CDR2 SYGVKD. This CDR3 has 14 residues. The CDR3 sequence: CAISESGGVQPQHF. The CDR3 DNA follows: TGTGCCATCAGTGAGTCGGGTGGGGTTCAGCCCCAGCATTTT.

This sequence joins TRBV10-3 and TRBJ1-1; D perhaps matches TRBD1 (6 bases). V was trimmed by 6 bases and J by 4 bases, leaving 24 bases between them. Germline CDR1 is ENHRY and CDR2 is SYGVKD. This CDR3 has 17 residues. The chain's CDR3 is CAIRGGNNRAGGTEAFF. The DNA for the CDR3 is TGTGCCATCAGGGGGGGGAATAACAGGGCTGGCGGCACTGAAGCTTTCTTT.

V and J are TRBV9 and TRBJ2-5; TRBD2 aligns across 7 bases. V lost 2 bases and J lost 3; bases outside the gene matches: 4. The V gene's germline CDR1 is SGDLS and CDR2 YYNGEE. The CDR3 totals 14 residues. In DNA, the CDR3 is TGTGCCAGCAGCGTGGGAGGGACGGAAGAGACCCAGTACTTC. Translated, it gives CASSVGGTEETQYF.

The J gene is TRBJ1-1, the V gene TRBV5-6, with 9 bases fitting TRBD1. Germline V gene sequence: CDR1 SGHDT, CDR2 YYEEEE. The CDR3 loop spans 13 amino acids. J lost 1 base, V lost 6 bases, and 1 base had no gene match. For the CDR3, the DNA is TGTGCCAGCATGGGACAGGGGAACACTGAAGCTTTCTTT. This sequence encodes CASMGQGNTEAFF.

CDR3 sequence: CAWSTGETGELFF. Here the CDR3 DNA reads TGTGCCTGGAGTACAGGGGAGACCGGGGAGCTGTTTTTT. The V and J genes are TRBV30 and TRBJ2-2; 7 bases fit TRBD1. CDR1 and CDR2 from the germline V gene are GTSNPN and SVGIG (reference sequence). The CDR3 length is 13 residues. After removal of 2 bases from V and 5 bases from J, the junction contained 2 bases not matched to a gene.

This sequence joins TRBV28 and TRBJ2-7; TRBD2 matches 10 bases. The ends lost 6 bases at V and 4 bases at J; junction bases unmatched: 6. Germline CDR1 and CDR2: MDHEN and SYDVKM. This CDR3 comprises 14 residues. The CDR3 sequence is CASRAGTSAYEQYF. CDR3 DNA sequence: TGTGCCAGCAGAGCCGGGACTAGCGCTTACGAGCAGTACTTC.

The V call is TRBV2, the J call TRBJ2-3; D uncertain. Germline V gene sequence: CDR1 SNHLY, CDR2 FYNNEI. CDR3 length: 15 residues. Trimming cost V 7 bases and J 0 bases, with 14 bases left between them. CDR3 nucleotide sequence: TGTGCCAGCATAGTCCTGATACCTAGCACAGATACGCAGTATTTT. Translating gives CASIVLIPSTDTQYF.

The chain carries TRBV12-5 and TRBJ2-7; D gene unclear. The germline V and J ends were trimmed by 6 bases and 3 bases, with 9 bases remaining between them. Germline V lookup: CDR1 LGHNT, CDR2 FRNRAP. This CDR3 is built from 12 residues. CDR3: CASGRDGYEQYF. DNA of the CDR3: TGTGCTAGTGGCCGAGACGGCTACGAGCAGTACTTC.

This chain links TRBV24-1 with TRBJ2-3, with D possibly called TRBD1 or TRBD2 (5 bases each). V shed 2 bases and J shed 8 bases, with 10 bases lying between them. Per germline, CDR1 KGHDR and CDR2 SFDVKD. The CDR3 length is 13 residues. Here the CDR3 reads CATSDSTGLTQYF. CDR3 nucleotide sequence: TGTGCCACCAGTGATTCTACAGGACTTACGCAGTATTTT.

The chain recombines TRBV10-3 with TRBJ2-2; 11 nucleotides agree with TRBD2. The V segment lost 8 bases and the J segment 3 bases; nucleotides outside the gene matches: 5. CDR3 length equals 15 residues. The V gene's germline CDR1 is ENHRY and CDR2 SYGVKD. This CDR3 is CAIATSGTYTGELFF. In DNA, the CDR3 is TGTGCCATCGCGACTAGCGGGACTTACACCGGGGAGCTGTTTTTT.

The CDR3 is CASSRTRGLGYTF. The DNA of the CDR3 is TGTGCCAGCAGCCGCACGAGGGGGCTCGGCTACACCTTC. This rearrangement joins TRBV12-3 or TRBV12-4 to TRBJ1-2; 7 nucleotides match TRBD1. The V and J ends lost 6 bases and 8 bases, in that order; junction bases with no gene match: 9. CDR3 length: 13 amino acids.

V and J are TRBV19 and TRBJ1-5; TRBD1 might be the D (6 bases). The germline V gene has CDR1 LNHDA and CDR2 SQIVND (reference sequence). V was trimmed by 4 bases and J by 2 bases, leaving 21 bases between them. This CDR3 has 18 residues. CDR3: CASSTPGQNLRGNQPQHF. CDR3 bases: TGTGCCAGTAGTACACCGGGACAAAACTTGAGGGGCAATCAGCCCCAGCATTTT.